This paragraph reports one T cell receptor beta chain. Its antigen is still unknown. With V trimmed by 6 bases and J by 7 bases, 3 bases remained unmatched. This CDR3 is 13 amino acids long. Germline CDR1 is MNHEY and CDR2 is SVGAGI. These data come from a study of cytomegalovirus exposure and HLA in healthy donors. Study-level results: Across HLA loci, a later analysis found differing TCR association rates, with DRB1 most and HLA-C fewest. In a later analysis, 16,951 TCR beta sequences were associated with HLA alleles at 0.05 false discovery rate. Several of the most significant clusters were apparently associated with common viral pathogens in a later analysis.

The PCR employed 60 Vbeta primers together with 13 Jbeta primers. In the original analysis: Some 10 million shared chains were among the roughly 80 million unique TCR beta chains that a later analysis counted. The assay was immunoSEQ multiplex PCR, and TCRdb's table has in-frame clones only and misses some. V and J calls and clone size are those listed in that table; D and trimming were worked out from the DNA. The sample yields 150,000 to 200,000 clones, approximately 80% seen once. Sequences were obtained from PBMCs. This chain links TRBV6-5 with TRBJ2-2; 9 nucleotides match TRBD2. The sequence derives from a young man in good health and CMV-seronegative. The CDR3 here is CASSLAGDGELFF. The CDR3 bases are TGTGCCAGCAGCTTAGCGGGAGACGGGGAGCTGTTTTTT.